This T cell receptor (beta chain) was captured in a study of early T cells in non-severe SARS-CoV-2 infection. This clonotype was found many times. The CDR3 is 16 residues long. The V end was cut by 3 bases, the J end by 0 bases, with 14 bases between. Germline-derived CDR1 and CDR2 are SGDLS and YYNGEE. cDNA molecules, individually, were tagged with unique molecular identifiers. TCRdb called the 5' RACE reads again in MiXCR, with one record for every CDR3 protein. The sample lists approximately 27,000 distinct CDR3 sequences; about 6.1% were seen once. The sequenced sample was whole blood. The clonotype originates from an adult who was a healthcare worker with PCR-confirmed SARS-CoV-2 infection or an uninfected control (not recorded which). This rearrangement joins TRBV9 to TRBJ2-3; TRBD2 is a possible D gene (5 bases). The CDR3 DNA reads as TGTGCCAGCAGCGCAGAAGCGGCCCGTAGCACAGATACGCAGTATTTT. Its translation: CASSAEAARSTDTQYF.